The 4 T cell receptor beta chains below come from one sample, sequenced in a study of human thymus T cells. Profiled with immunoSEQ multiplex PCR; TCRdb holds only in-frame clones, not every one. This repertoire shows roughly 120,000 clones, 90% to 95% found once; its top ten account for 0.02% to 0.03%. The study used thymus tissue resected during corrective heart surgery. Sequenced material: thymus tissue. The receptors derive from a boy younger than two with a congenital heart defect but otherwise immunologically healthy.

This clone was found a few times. Written as DNA, the CDR3 is TGTGCCAGCTCACCCGGACCCGAGCGGCAGCCCCAGCATTTT. This gives the protein CASSPGPERQPQHF. The V call is TRBV18, the J call TRBJ1-5; the D is unclear. The CDR3 extends over 14 amino acids. Germline values: CDR1 KGHSH, CDR2 LQKENI. V was trimmed by 3 bases and J by 7 bases, leaving 13 bases between them.

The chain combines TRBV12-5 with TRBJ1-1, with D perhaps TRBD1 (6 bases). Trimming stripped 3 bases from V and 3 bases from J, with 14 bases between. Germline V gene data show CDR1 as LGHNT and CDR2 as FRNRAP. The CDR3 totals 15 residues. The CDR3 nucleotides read TGTGCTAGTGGTTTAAAGACAGGTCCGGACACTGAAGCTTTCTTT. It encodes CASGLKTGPDTEAFF. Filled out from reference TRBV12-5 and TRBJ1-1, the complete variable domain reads DARVTQTPRHKVTEMGQEVTMRCQPILGHNTVFWYRQTMMQGLELLAYFRNRAPLDDSGMPKDRFSAEMPDATLATLKIQPSEPRDSAVYFCASGLKTGPDTEAFFGQGTRLTVV.

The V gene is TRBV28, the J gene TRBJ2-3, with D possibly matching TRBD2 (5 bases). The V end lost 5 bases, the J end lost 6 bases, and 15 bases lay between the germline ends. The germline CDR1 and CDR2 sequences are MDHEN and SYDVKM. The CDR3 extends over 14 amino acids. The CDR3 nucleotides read TGTGCCAGCAGTACTCCCCGGAGAGGGGATACGCAGTATTTT. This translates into CASSTPRRGDTQYF.

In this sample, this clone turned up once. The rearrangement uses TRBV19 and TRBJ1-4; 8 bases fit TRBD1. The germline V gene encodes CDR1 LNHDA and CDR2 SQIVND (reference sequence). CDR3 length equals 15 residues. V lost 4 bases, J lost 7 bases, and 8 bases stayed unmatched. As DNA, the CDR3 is TGTGCCAGTAGTACCCGCAGGGGGCGCGGTGAAAAACTGTTTTTT. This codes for CASSTRRGRGEKLFF.